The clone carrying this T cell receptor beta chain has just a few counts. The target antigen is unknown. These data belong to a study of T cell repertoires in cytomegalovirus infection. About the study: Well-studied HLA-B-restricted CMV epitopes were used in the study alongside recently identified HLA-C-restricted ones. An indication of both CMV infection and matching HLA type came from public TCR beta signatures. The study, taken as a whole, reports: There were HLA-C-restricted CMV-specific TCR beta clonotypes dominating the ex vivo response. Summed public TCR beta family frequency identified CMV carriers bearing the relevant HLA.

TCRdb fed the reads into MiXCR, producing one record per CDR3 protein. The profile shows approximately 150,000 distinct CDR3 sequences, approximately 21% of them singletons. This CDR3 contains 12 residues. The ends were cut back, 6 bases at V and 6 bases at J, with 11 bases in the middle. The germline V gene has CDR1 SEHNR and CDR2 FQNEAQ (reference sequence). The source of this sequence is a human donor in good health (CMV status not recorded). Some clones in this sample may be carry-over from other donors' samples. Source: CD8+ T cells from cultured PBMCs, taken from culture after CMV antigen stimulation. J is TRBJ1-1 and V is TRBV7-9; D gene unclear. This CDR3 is CASSWAVSEAFF. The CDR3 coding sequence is TGTGCCAGCAGTTGGGCGGTGTCTGAAGCTTTCTTT.